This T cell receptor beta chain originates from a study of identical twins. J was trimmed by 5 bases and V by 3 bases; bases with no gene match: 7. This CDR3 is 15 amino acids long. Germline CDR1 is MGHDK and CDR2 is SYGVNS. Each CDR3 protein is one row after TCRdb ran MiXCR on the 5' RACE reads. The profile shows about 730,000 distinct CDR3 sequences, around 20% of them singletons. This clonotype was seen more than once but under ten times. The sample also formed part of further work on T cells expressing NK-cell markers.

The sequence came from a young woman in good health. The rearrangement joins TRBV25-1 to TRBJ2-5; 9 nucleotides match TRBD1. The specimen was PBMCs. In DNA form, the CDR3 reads TGTGCCAGCAGTGATCCTACAGGGGGCCGGGAGACCCAGTACTTC. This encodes CASSDPTGGRETQYF.